These 9 T cell receptor beta chains came from one sample sequenced in a study of Ad26.COV2.S vaccination and SARS-CoV-2 variants. Repertoires were generated with immunoSEQ multiplex PCR, while TCRdb's copy carries only in-frame clones and drops some. The table lists around 270,000 clones, roughly 89% of them singletons, with 2.9% in the top ten. Treatment given: around 19 received Ad26.COV2.S at low or high dose, single or two shots; roughly five received placebo; per-sample allocation not given. Repertoires come from day 63 after the first vaccine or placebo injection. The source material was peripheral blood, sampled in a trial of Ad26.COV2.S vaccine versus placebo. These receptors all stem from a person aged 18-65 years who received the Ad26.COV2.S COVID-19 vaccine or a placebo.

V and J are TRBV30 and TRBJ1-5; 7 bases map to TRBD1. V was clipped by 2 bases and J by 7 bases; unmatched bases: 2. Germline assignment: CDR1 GTSNPN and CDR2 SVGIG (reference sequence). CDR3 length: 12 amino acids. CDR3 DNA: TGTGCCTGGAGTAAAGGGGGCCAGCCCCAGCATTTT. As protein: CAWSKGGQPQHF.

V gene TRBV6-5 combines with J gene TRBJ1-2, with 8 nucleotides matching TRBD1. CDR3 length: 14 amino acids. CDR1 is MNHEY, CDR2 SVGAGI, per germline. V lost 7 bases to trimming and J lost 0 bases; unmatched junction nucleotides: 4. The CDR3 loop is CASTQTGANYGYTF. Written as DNA, the CDR3 is TGTGCCAGCACCCAGACAGGGGCTAACTATGGCTACACCTTC.

The gene calls are TRBV6-6 and TRBJ1-4; 8 bases match TRBD1. The junction had 7 bases not matched to a gene; V was cut back by 6 bases and J by 7 bases. Looked up from germline, CDR1 is MNHNY and CDR2 is SVGAGI (reference sequence). CDR3 length equals 14 residues. In nucleotides, the CDR3 is TGTGCCAGCAGCGACAGGGGTGGGTTTGAAAAACTGTTTTTT. As protein: CASSDRGGFEKLFF.

This clone was counted between two and nine times. V usage is TRBV7-9 and J usage is TRBJ2-7; tentative D call: TRBD1 (6 bases). V lost 5 bases, J lost 2 bases, and 7 bases lay in between. CDR3 length: 12 residues. In germline, CDR1 is SEHNR, CDR2 FQNEAQ (reference sequence). The CDR3 bases are TGTGCCAGCAGCCGGGACACCTACGAGCAGTACGTC. As protein: CASSRDTYEQYV.

This sequence joins TRBV27 and TRBJ2-3; D not resolved. With 3 bases removed from V and 0 bases from J, the gap between germline ends came to 13 bases. This CDR3 spans 16 amino acids. Per germline, CDR1 MNHEY and CDR2 SMNVEV (reference sequence). The CDR3: CASSFLTPTSTDTQYF. CDR3 coding DNA: TGTGCCAGCAGTTTCTTGACACCTACTAGCACAGATACGCAGTATTTT.

This chain uses TRBV7-3 with TRBJ2-3; 12 bases align to TRBD2. Germline values: CDR1 SGHTA, CDR2 FQGTGA. V trimming: 5 bases; J trimming: 4 bases; junction bases outside the gene matches: 7. The CDR3 has 16 residues. The CDR3 reads CASSPYPSGGADTQYF. For the CDR3, the DNA is TGTGCCAGCAGCCCGTATCCTAGCGGGGGGGCAGATACGCAGTATTTT. Together with reference TRBV7-3 and TRBJ2-3, the CDR3 gives the full variable domain: GAGVSQTPSNKVTEKGKYVELRCDPISGHTALYWYRQSLGQGPEFLIYFQGTGAADDSGLPNDRFFAVRPEGSVSTLKIQRTERGDSAVYLCASSPYPSGGADTQYFGPGTRLTVL.

V and J are TRBV2 and TRBJ2-1; no reliable D call. The germline gives CDR1 SNHLY, CDR2 FYNNEI. The CDR3 contains 11 residues. Trimming stripped 4 bases from V and 7 bases from J, with 5 bases between. CDR3 protein: CASSGLNEQFF. Written as DNA, the CDR3 is TGTGCCAGCAGTGGGCTGAATGAGCAGTTCTTC.

The rearrangement links TRBV2 to TRBJ1-1, with D hard to call. Germline CDR1 reads SNHLY; CDR2 reads FYNNEI. The CDR3 is made up of 14 amino acids. Between the trimmed V and J ends, which lost 7 bases and 5 bases, there was a span of 17 bases. CDR3 residues: CASTGSEMGTEAFF. Here the CDR3 DNA reads TGTGCCAGCACGGGATCTGAAATGGGGACTGAAGCTTTCTTT.

The J gene is TRBJ1-2, the V gene TRBV5-1; D gene unclear. CDR1 and CDR2 (germline): SGHRS, YFSETQ. Trimming left V 0 bases short and J 3 bases short, with 9 bases between. The CDR3 has 14 amino acids. CDR3: CASSLGGVDYGYTF. The CDR3 coding sequence is TGCGCCAGCAGCTTGGGGGGAGTGGACTATGGCTACACCTTC.